Listed below are T cell receptor beta chains from one sample, sequenced in a study of T-cell memory formation after mild COVID-19. MiXCR was run by TCRdb on the 5' RACE reads, yielding one entry per CDR3 protein. The sample lists roughly 400,000 distinct CDR3 sequences, around a sixth occurring once. What was sequenced was PBMCs or a T cell subset sorted from them (not recorded which). The receptors originated from a young man who had mild COVID-19 (a few samples of this study predate the infection). Cell type and time point are not known. The CDR3 runs from the conserved cysteine through the conserved F or W. The order of the fields is J gene, clone size, V gene, D gene, CDR3 DNA, CDR3 protein. D genes are given only for firm matches. Expanded clones are given a class, and other clones once, few, many or no size at all.

J gene: TRBJ2-2; clone size: .; V gene: TRBV5-1; D gene: .; CDR3 DNA: TGCGCCAGCAGCTTCGAGCGCCTTACCGGGGAGCTGTTTTTT; CDR3 protein: CASSFERLTGELFF
J gene: TRBJ2-1; clone size: few; V gene: TRBV5-1; D gene: .; CDR3 DNA: TGCGCCAGCAGCCCAGCCTGGGGGTCCCGAGCGAGACGGGGCCAGAATGAGCAGTTCTTC; CDR3 protein: CASSPAWGSRARRGQNEQFF
J gene: TRBJ1-2; clone size: few; V gene: TRBV18; D gene: .; CDR3 DNA: TGTGCCACCTCCAAGGGCGAGAACTATGGCTACACCTTC; CDR3 protein: CATSKGENYGYTF
J gene: TRBJ1-4; clone size: few; V gene: TRBV12-3/TRBV12-4; D gene: .; CDR3 DNA: TGTGCCAGCAGTTTCGCCGAAATGGAAAAACTGTTTTTT; CDR3 protein: CASSFAEMEKLFF
J gene: TRBJ2-5; clone size: .; V gene: TRBV7-2; D gene: TRBD2; CDR3 DNA: TGTGCCAGCAGCTTAGGGACTAGCGGGGGGGCCCCAGAGACCCAGTACTTC; CDR3 protein: CASSLGTSGGAPETQYF
J gene: TRBJ2-7; clone size: .; V gene: TRBV21-1; D gene: .; CDR3 DNA: TGTGCCAGCAGCAAAAAGGGGTCGGGGGGAGAGCAGTACTTC; CDR3 protein: CASSKKGSGGEQYF
J gene: TRBJ2-1; clone size: .; V gene: TRBV5-6; D gene: .; CDR3 DNA: TGTGCCAGCAGCGGGGGACGGTACAATGAGCAGTTCTTC; CDR3 protein: CASSGGRYNEQFF
J gene: TRBJ2-5; clone size: few; V gene: TRBV12-3/TRBV12-4; D gene: .; CDR3 DNA: TGTGCCAGCAGTTTAAGGAAAGAGACCCAGTACTTC; CDR3 protein: CASSLRKETQYF
J gene: TRBJ2-3; clone size: few; V gene: TRBV18; D gene: TRBD1; CDR3 DNA: TGTGCCAGCTCACCTGGGACAGGGTTCACAGATACGCAGTATTTT; CDR3 protein: CASSPGTGFTDTQYF
J gene: TRBJ2-3; clone size: .; V gene: TRBV5-5; D gene: .; CDR3 DNA: TGTGCCAGCAGCTTGGTCGGTTCCGGCACAGATACGCAGTATTTT; CDR3 protein: CASSLVGSGTDTQYF
J gene: TRBJ2-2; clone size: few; V gene: TRBV4-2; D gene: .; CDR3 DNA: TGTGCCAGCAGCCAAGAGTTACTTTCCACCGGGGAGCTGTTTTTT; CDR3 protein: CASSQELLSTGELFF
J gene: TRBJ1-1; clone size: few; V gene: TRBV28; D gene: .; CDR3 DNA: TGTGCCACCCATGGGGAAAACACTGAAGCTTTCTTT; CDR3 protein: CATHGENTEAFF
J gene: TRBJ1-6; clone size: few; V gene: TRBV4-1; D gene: .; CDR3 DNA: TGCGCCAGCAGCCAAGCGGATGGGTATAATTCACCCCTCCACTTT; CDR3 protein: CASSQADGYNSPLHF
J gene: TRBJ2-2; clone size: few; V gene: TRBV15; D gene: .; CDR3 DNA: TGTGCCACCAGCAGAGGGGACACACACACCGGGGAGCTGTTTTTT; CDR3 protein: CATSRGDTHTGELFF
J gene: TRBJ2-1; clone size: few; V gene: TRBV4-3; D gene: .; CDR3 DNA: TGCGCCAGCAGCCAAGATACAGGGTACTGGGATGAGCAGTTCTTC; CDR3 protein: CASSQDTGYWDEQFF
J gene: TRBJ2-3; clone size: few; V gene: TRBV6-2/TRBV6-3; D gene: .; CDR3 DNA: TGTGCCAGCAGCAACAGGGTCGGGAATACGCAGTATTTT; CDR3 protein: CASSNRVGNTQYF
J gene: TRBJ2-1; clone size: few; V gene: TRBV23-1; D gene: .; CDR3 DNA: TGCGCCAGCAGTCACCCACCCAGTTCGGTCAATGAGCAGTTCTTC; CDR3 protein: CASSHPPSSVNEQFF
J gene: TRBJ1-1; clone size: .; V gene: TRBV5-1; D gene: TRBD1; CDR3 DNA: TGCGCCAGCAGCTCGAGACAGGGAAAGGACACTGAAGCTTTCTTT; CDR3 protein: CASSSRQGKDTEAFF
J gene: TRBJ2-4; clone size: .; V gene: TRBV7-9; D gene: TRBD1; CDR3 DNA: TGTGCCAGCAGTCCCGGGACAGGGATGAACATTCAGTACTTC; CDR3 protein: CASSPGTGMNIQYF
J gene: TRBJ2-1; clone size: few; V gene: TRBV5-1; D gene: .; CDR3 DNA: TGCGCCAGCAGCTTTTTATCACAGGGCTCGATCAATGAGCAGTTCTTC; CDR3 protein: CASSFLSQGSINEQFF
J gene: TRBJ2-3; clone size: few; V gene: TRBV10-2; D gene: .; CDR3 DNA: TGCGCCACCCTTTCGGGGACAGATACGCAGTATTTT; CDR3 protein: CATLSGTDTQYF
J gene: TRBJ2-2; clone size: .; V gene: TRBV2; D gene: .; CDR3 DNA: TGTGCCAGCAGTGATCCCGTTTGGCCCGGGGAGCTGTTTTTT; CDR3 protein: CASSDPVWPGELFF
J gene: TRBJ1-5; clone size: few; V gene: TRBV20-1; D gene: TRBD1; CDR3 DNA: TGCAGTGCGATCGACAGGGCAGCTCAGCCCCAGCATTTT; CDR3 protein: CSAIDRAAQPQHF
J gene: TRBJ2-1; clone size: few; V gene: TRBV7-3; D gene: TRBD1; CDR3 DNA: TGTGCCAGCAGCCCCGGACAGGTCAGCCCTAATGAGCAGTTCTTC; CDR3 protein: CASSPGQVSPNEQFF
J gene: TRBJ1-6; clone size: few; V gene: TRBV7-2; D gene: .; CDR3 DNA: TGTGCCAGCAGCTACAGGGATGATTCACCCCTCCACTTT; CDR3 protein: CASSYRDDSPLHF
J gene: TRBJ1-1; clone size: .; V gene: TRBV11-2; D gene: TRBD1; CDR3 DNA: TGTGCCAGCAGCCGGGACAGATCTGAAGCTTTCTTT; CDR3 protein: CASSRDRSEAFF